Listed here is a single TCR beta chain. No antigen is known for it. The data were taken from a study of T cells in Graves' hyperthyroidism and ophthalmopathy. Whole-study findings and limits: Separation of ophthalmopathy from stable hyperthyroidism was achieved by a 13 V-J model.

There were TCR beta CDR3 regions amplified from RNA transcripts. The HTBI primer set drove a first-round RT-PCR of the TCR CDR3. TCRdb fed the multiplex PCR reads into MiXCR, producing one record per CDR3 protein. The table lists about 570,000 distinct CDR3 sequences, around 42% of them singletons, with around 20% in the top ten. The V end lost 1 base, the J end lost 0 bases, and 0 bases lay between the germline ends. The germline V gene encodes CDR1 KGHDR and CDR2 SFDVKD. CDR3 size: 14 residues. Uncontrolled infection, other autoimmune disease, pregnancy or lactation led to exclusion. The genes are TRBV24-1 and TRBJ2-6; D remains unclear. Sequenced: peripheral blood or thyroid tissue (not recorded which). The clonotype originates from an adult woman with Graves' disease, either hyperthyroidism or ophthalmopathy (not recorded which). This CDR3 is CATSDFSGANVLTF. The CDR3 nucleotides are TGTGCCACCAGTGATTTCTCTGGGGCCAACGTCCTGACTTTC.